This passage covers 20 T cell receptor beta chains from one sample sequenced in a study of identical twins. TCRdb reprocessed the 5' RACE reads via MiXCR and lists one record per CDR3 protein. The sample has 450,000 or so distinct CDR3 sequences, 14% seen once; the top ten hold approximately 0.52%. The data also belong to a second study, concerning yellow fever vaccine responses in identical twins.

Input material: CD4+ T cells sorted from blood. The receptors shown here come from a woman between 18 and 29 years old in good health.

In this sample, this clonotype turned up a few times. V is TRBV12-3 or TRBV12-4 and J is TRBJ2-7; possibly TRBD1 for D (5 bases). This CDR3 has 16 amino acids. The germline V and J ends were trimmed by 7 bases and 0 bases, with 19 bases remaining between them. Here the CDR3 reads CASTRDRTSFSYEQYF. Written as DNA, the CDR3 is TGTGCCAGCACTAGGGATAGGACATCTTTCTCCTACGAGCAGTACTTC.

This clonotype has at least ten counts. The chain joins TRBV29-1 to TRBJ2-5; 9 bases are shared with TRBD2. This CDR3 contains 12 residues. The germline V gene has CDR1 SQVTM and CDR2 ANQGSEA. After removal of 7 bases from V and 2 bases from J, the junction contained 2 bases not matched to a gene. CDR3 bases: TGCAGCGCGGGACTAGCTCAAGAGACCCAGTACTTC. This encodes CSAGLAQETQYF.

V and J are TRBV9 and TRBJ2-3, with D possibly called TRBD1 or TRBD2 (6 bases each). Between the trimmed V and J ends, which lost 2 bases and 3 bases, there was a span of 19 bases. Germline lookup yields CDR1 SGDLS and CDR2 YYNGEE. The CDR3 is made up of 17 amino acids. The CDR3 loop reads CASSVRGAQSVTDTQYF. The CDR3 nucleotides read TGTGCCAGCAGCGTGAGGGGGGCGCAGAGCGTAACAGATACGCAGTATTTT.

This clonotype has more than one count but fewer than ten. The chain employs TRBV5-1 and TRBJ1-1; possible D gene TRBD1, 6 bases. This CDR3 region has 16 residues. Germline CDR1 SGHRS, CDR2 YFSETQ. V was cut by 4 bases and J by 1 base, with 17 bases left in between. The CDR3 here is CASSRTVGTSNTEAFF. In DNA, the CDR3 is TGCGCCAGCAGCCGGACAGTCGGAACCTCGAACACTGAAGCTTTCTTT.

The chain is built from TRBV5-1 and TRBJ1-1; D is ambiguous. Germline V gene sequence: CDR1 SGHRS, CDR2 YFSETQ. V lost 0 bases to trimming and J lost 0 bases, with 6 bases between them. The CDR3 spans 14 residues. As DNA, the CDR3 is TGCGCCAGCAGCTTGGAGACCATGAACACTGAAGCTTTCTTT. The encoded protein is CASSLETMNTEAFF.

This clonotype was observed a few times. The rearrangement links TRBV18 to TRBJ2-7, with 7 bases matching TRBD1. This CDR3 spans 13 amino acids. V dropped 3 bases and J dropped 5; count of bases not matched to a gene: 4. From germline, CDR1 is KGHSH and CDR2 LQKENI. The CDR3 DNA reads as TGTGCCAGCTCACCTCGACAGGGCGACGAGCAGTACTTC. This sequence encodes CASSPRQGDEQYF.

V is TRBV7-2 and J is TRBJ2-5; TRBD2 matches at 10 bases. Germline values: CDR1 SGHTA, CDR2 FQGNSA. There are 16 residues in the CDR3. V lost 4 bases, J lost 2 bases, and 7 bases stayed unmatched. CDR3 region: CASSYRLAGLQETQYF. The DNA of the CDR3 is TGTGCCAGCAGCTACCGACTAGCGGGCTTACAAGAGACCCAGTACTTC.

This sequence joins TRBV5-6 and TRBJ2-3; 10 nucleotides match TRBD2. The J segment lost 1 base and the V segment lost 4 bases, leaving 6 bases of the junction unmatched. The V gene's germline CDR1 is SGHDT and CDR2 YYEEEE. The CDR3 has 16 residues. CDR3 coding DNA: TGTGCCAGCAGCGGGACCGGGACTAGCGGCACAGATACGCAGTATTTT. Translation: CASSGTGTSGTDTQYF. Based on the CDR3 plus reference TRBV5-6 and TRBJ2-3, the full variable domain is DAGVTQSPTHLIKTRGQQVTLRCSPKSGHDTVSWYQQALGQGPQFIFQYYEEEERQRGNFPDRFSGHQFPNYSSELNVNALLLGDSALYLCASSGTGTSGTDTQYFGPGTRLTVL.

Many counts were recorded for this clonotype. This chain uses TRBV12-3 or TRBV12-4 with TRBJ2-7, with 8 positions matching TRBD1. The V segment lost 3 bases and the J segment 4 bases; nucleotides outside the gene matches: 5. This CDR3 region has 14 residues. CDR3 nucleotides: TGTGCCAGCAGTTTGGTCAGGGGGCAATACGAGCAGTACTTC. It yields the protein CASSLVRGQYEQYF.

In its sample, this clonotype was seen a few times. The V and J genes are TRBV6-1 and TRBJ2-1; D unresolved. This CDR3 is built from 15 residues. Trimming took off 8 bases at V and 4 bases at J, with 18 bases between the two ends. Germline CDR1 and CDR2: MNHNS and SASEGT. DNA for the CDR3: TGTGCCAGCTCCAACCGGGCCATGGGGTACAATGAGCAGTTCTTC. This translates into CASSNRAMGYNEQFF.

This chain links TRBV28 with TRBJ2-1, with TRBD1 matching 9 bases. This CDR3 is built from 15 residues. V dropped 6 bases and J dropped 5; count of bases not matched to a gene: 8. Germline V gene sequence: CDR1 MDHEN, CDR2 SYDVKM. The CDR3 nucleotides read TGTGCCAGCAGGTCCCCGGGACAGGGTCACAATGAGCAGTTCTTC. Protein: CASRSPGQGHNEQFF. The full variable domain, completed using reference TRBV28 and TRBJ2-1, is DVKVTQSSRYLVKRTGEKVFLECVQDMDHENMFWYRQDPGLGLRLIYFSYDVKMKEKGDIPEGYSVSREKKERFSLILESASTNQTSMYLCASRSPGQGHNEQFFGPGTRLTVL.

V is TRBV20-1 and J is TRBJ2-5; maybe TRBD2 (7 bases). The CDR3 is 13 amino acids. Germline CDR1 reads DFQATT; CDR2 reads SNEGSKA (reference sequence). V was clipped by 5 bases and J by 2 bases, with 12 bases between them. CDR3 residues: CSAGGGGQETQYF. CDR3 DNA sequence: TGCAGTGCTGGAGGGGGGGGACAAGAGACCCAGTACTTC.

This clonotype was detected only a few times. The CDR3 reads CASSYGDRDTYEQYF. As DNA, the CDR3 is TGTGCCAGCAGTTATGGGGACAGGGATACCTACGAGCAGTACTTC. The genes are TRBV6-2 or TRBV6-3 and TRBJ2-7, with 9 bases lining up with TRBD1. The ends lost 3 bases at V and 2 bases at J; junction bases unmatched: 5. Germline values: CDR1 MNHEY, CDR2 SVGEGT. The CDR3 covers 15 residues.

This clonotype was seen more than once but under ten times. The chain is built from TRBV4-1 and TRBJ1-5; D gene unclear. Germline V gives CDR1 MGHRA, CDR2 YSYEKL. This CDR3 contains 15 residues. Trimming took 0 bases from V and 3 from J, leaving 9 bases between them. CDR3 protein: CASSQESRDNQPQHF. The DNA of the CDR3 is TGCGCCAGCAGCCAAGAATCCAGAGACAATCAGCCCCAGCATTTT.

This clonotype appeared a few times. The rearrangement joins TRBV29-1 to TRBJ2-6; no clear D. The CDR3 totals 12 residues. The V end lost 3 bases, the J end lost 2 bases, and 2 bases lay between the germline ends. The germline CDR1 and CDR2 sequences are SQVTM and ANQGSEA. In DNA form, the CDR3 reads TGCAGCGTTGACCCTGGGGCCAACGTCCTGACTTTC. Amino acid sequence: CSVDPGANVLTF. Together with reference TRBV29-1 and TRBJ2-6, the CDR3 gives the full variable domain: SAVISQKPSRDICQRGTSLTIQCQVDSQVTMMFWYRQQPGQSLTLIATANQGSEATYESGFVIDKFPISRPNLTFSTLTVSNMSPEDSSIYLCSVDPGANVLTFGAGSRLTVL.

The rearrangement links TRBV11-2 to TRBJ2-2, with D uncertain. Trimming removed 5 bases from V and 6 bases from J, with 10 bases in between. The CDR3 has 13 residues. In germline, CDR1 is SGHAT, CDR2 FQNNGV. The CDR3 sequence: CASSPTRSGELFF. The CDR3 DNA follows: TGTGCCAGCAGCCCCACCCGGTCCGGGGAGCTGTTTTTT.

This chain joins TRBV19 and TRBJ2-6, with unresolved D. The CDR3 extends over 16 amino acids. Germline V gives CDR1 LNHDA, CDR2 SQIVND (reference sequence). V gave up 0 bases and J gave up 12 bases, with 18 bases separating them. In nucleotides, the CDR3 is TGTGCCAGTAGTATAGATAGGGCAGGTGGTCTAAGCGTCCTGACTTTC. Protein sequence: CASSIDRAGGLSVLTF.

This clonotype was seen a few times. The rearrangement uses TRBV7-9 and TRBJ2-7, with a weak D call TRBD1 (6 bases). The V and J ends lost 5 bases and 2 bases respectively, with 16 bases between them. Germline V gene data show CDR1 as SEHNR and CDR2 as FQNEAQ (reference sequence). The CDR3 consists of 15 residues. The CDR3 nucleotides are TGTGCCAGCAGCCCCGGACAGCTTATTGCCTACGAGCAGTACTTC. Translation gives CASSPGQLIAYEQYF.

This chain links TRBV5-1 with TRBJ2-3; 11 nucleotides match TRBD1. The CDR3 length is 17 residues. Unmatched junction bases numbered 8, after V lost 2 bases and J lost 3 bases. CDR1 and CDR2 from the germline V gene are SGHRS and YFSETQ. CDR3 in amino acids: CASSFGQGAAETDTQYF. The CDR3, as DNA: TGCGCCAGCAGCTTCGGACAGGGGGCGGCGGAAACAGATACGCAGTATTTT.

The V gene is TRBV6-2 or TRBV6-3, the J gene TRBJ2-5; 11 bases agree with TRBD2. The CDR3 spans 15 residues. The V and J ends lost 6 bases and 6 bases, in that order; junction bases with no gene match: 9. Germline CDR1 MNHEY, CDR2 SVGEGT. The CDR3 here is CASRLLAGGPKTQYF. The CDR3 DNA reads TGTGCCAGCAGACTGTTAGCGGGAGGGCCGAAGACCCAGTACTTC.